Below are 2 T cell receptor beta chains sequenced from a single sample in a study of blood T cell repertoires in COVID-19. Repertoires were generated with immunoSEQ multiplex PCR, while TCRdb's copy carries only in-frame clones and drops some. The repertoire includes about 69,000 clones, 79% of them detected once, and more than 45% sits in the top ten. The sequencing input was peripheral blood. The receptor source for this set is a human donor in a cohort sampled during active COVID-19.

V usage is TRBV4-1 and J usage is TRBJ2-7; TRBD2 is a possible D gene (6 bases). The CDR3 sequence is 15 residues long. Germline CDR1 is MGHRA and CDR2 is YSYEKL. Trimming removed 4 bases from V and 3 bases from J, with 16 bases in between. This CDR3 is CASSPGPTRGYEQYF. As DNA, the CDR3 is TGCGCCAGCAGCCCGGGACCGACTAGGGGCTACGAGCAGTACTTC.

CDR3 DNA: TGTGCCAGCAGCCAGTTCACAGGGGCGGGAGGAAACACCATATATTTT. It codes for CASSQFTGAGGNTIYF. This chain joins TRBV28 and TRBJ1-3; TRBD1 matches 7 bases. The junction had 12 bases not matched to a gene; V was cut back by 6 bases and J by 4 bases. CDR1 MDHEN and CDR2 SYDVKM come from the germline V gene. The CDR3 spans 16 residues.